This TCR beta chain derives from a study of blood T cell repertoires in COVID-19. The V gene lost 0 bases and the J gene lost 5 bases, with 10 bases spanning the gap. The CDR3 length is 14 residues. Germline assignment: CDR1 ENHRY and CDR2 SYGVKD. During active infection, Seattle patients enrolled and were then monitored through disease. The data were produced by immunoSEQ multiplex PCR, yet TCRdb's version contains in-frame clones alone and is incomplete. The top ten hold approximately 12% of the sample, which has roughly 180,000 clones, 80% to 90% seen once. The chain couples TRBV10-3 to TRBJ1-1, with a tentative D call TRBD1 (5 bases). The sequence came from a woman of 80 years or more with COVID-19, enrolled during active disease. The sample comprised peripheral blood. The CDR3 loop reads CAISESSGRTEAFF. CDR3 in DNA: TGTGCCATCAGTGAGTCGTCAGGGCGGACTGAAGCTTTCTTT.